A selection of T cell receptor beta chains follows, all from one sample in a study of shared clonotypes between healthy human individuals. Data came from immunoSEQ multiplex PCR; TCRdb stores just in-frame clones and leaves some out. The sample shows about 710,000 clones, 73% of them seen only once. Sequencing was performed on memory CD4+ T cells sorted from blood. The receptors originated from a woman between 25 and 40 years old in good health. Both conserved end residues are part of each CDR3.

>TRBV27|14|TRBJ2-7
CASASQESSYEQYF
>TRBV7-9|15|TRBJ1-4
CASSRRDGPNEKLFF
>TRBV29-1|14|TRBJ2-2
CSVKPRGNTGELFF
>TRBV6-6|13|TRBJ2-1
CASSPPGDNEQFF
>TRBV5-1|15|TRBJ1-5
CASSVRSGAGQPQHF
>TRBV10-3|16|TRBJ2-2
CAISGLAGGYPGELFF
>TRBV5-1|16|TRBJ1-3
CASSAGQGRGGNTIYF
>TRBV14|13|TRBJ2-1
CASSPLTGNEQFF
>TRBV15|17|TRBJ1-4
CATSRVRWGAANEKLFF
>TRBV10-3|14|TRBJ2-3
CAISVGQSTDTQYF
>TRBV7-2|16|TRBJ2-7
CASSLGGSRGTYEQYF
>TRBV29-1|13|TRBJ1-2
CSVGTGNNYGYTF
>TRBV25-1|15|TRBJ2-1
CASASKSGAYNEQFF
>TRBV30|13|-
CAWSRGISYEQYF
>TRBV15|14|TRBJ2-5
CATSIGSLGETQYF
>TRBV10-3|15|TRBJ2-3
CAISRRETIVDTQYF
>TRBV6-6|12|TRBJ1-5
CASSTMNQPQHF
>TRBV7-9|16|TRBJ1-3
CASSTPGTGVGNTIYF
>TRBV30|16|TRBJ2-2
CAWSVGLAGSTGELFF
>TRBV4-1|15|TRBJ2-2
CASSQGDRDTGELFF
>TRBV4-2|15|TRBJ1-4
CASSQGQGAGEKLFF
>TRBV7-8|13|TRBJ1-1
CASSLALDTEAFF
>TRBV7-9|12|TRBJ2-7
CASSLESGWSYF
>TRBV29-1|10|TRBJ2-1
CSVENNEQFF
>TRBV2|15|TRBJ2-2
CASTSATSNTGELFF
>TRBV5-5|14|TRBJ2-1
CASSGRASYNEQFF
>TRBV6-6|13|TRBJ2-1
CASNGDRGASPFF
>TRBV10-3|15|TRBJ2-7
CAISQGLAGADEQYF
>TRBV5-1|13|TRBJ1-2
CASSQDFDYGYTF
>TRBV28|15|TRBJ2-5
CASSSTWDRVETQYF
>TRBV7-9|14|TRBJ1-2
CASSLPHPNYGYTF
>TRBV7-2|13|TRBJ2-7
CASSYRRSYEQYF
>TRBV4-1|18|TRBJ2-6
CASSQDRGVSSGANVLTF
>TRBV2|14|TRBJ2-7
CASRRLAGKPRKGF
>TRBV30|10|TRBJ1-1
CAQRGVGAFF
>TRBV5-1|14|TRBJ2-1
CASSFPSEGNEQFF
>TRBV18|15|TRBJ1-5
CASSPAGGWNQPQHF
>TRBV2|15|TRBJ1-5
CASSVRVNSNQPQHF
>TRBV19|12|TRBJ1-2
CASSRQFQGYTF
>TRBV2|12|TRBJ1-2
CASSFGQTGYTF
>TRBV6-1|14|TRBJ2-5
CASSEVGGLETQYF
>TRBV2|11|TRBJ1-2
CASSTGGGYTF